This entry lists 26 T cell receptor beta chains sequenced from one sample in a study of human T cells and chemical hapten exposure. Time point indicated: patch test 1, 2 weeks after DPC sensitization. Treatment defined: therapeutic diphenylcyclopropenone sensitization with weekly scalp DPC. TCRdb re-called the RACE reads through MiXCR, storing one row per CDR3 protein. The profile shows 75,000 to 90,000 distinct CDR3 sequences, roughly 7.6% of them singletons. The starting material was whole blood, obtained in connection with sensitization to the hapten diphenylcyclopropenone (DPC). Receptors were obtained from a woman in her twenties or thirties with alopecia areata. Some clones in this sample may be carry-over from other donors' samples.

This clonotype was found many times. The rearrangement joins TRBV9 to TRBJ1-1; no clear D. The CDR3 consists of 11 residues. Trimming removed 7 bases at V and 1 base at J, with 5 bases between. Germline lookup yields CDR1 SGDLS and CDR2 YYNGEE. The CDR3 is CASGQNTEAFF. CDR3 nucleotide sequence: TGTGCCAGCGGTCAGAACACTGAAGCTTTCTTT. Filled out from reference TRBV9 and TRBJ1-1, the complete variable domain reads DSGVTQTPKHLITATGQRVTLRCSPRSGDLSVYWYQQSLDQGLQFLIQYYNGEERAKGNILERFSAQQFPDLHSELNLSSLELGDSALYFCASGQNTEAFFGQGTRLTVV.

This clonotype was observed many times. The chain employs TRBV12-3 or TRBV12-4 and TRBJ2-1; D is uncertain. Trimming pared 8 bases from V and 8 bases from J, leaving 7 bases between. The CDR3 length is 10 residues. The CDR3 protein is CASSSDEQFF. As DNA, the CDR3 is TGTGCCAGCTCTTCCGATGAGCAGTTCTTC.

This sequence joins TRBV30 and TRBJ2-7; D might be TRBD1 or TRBD2, each matching 5 bases. Germline loops: CDR1 GTSNPN, CDR2 SVGIG (reference sequence). This CDR3 region has 13 residues. V was pared by 5 bases and J by 7 bases, with 18 bases between. CDR3 sequence: CAWHGGGLREQYF. Written as DNA, the CDR3 is TGTGCCTGGCATGGGGGTGGCTTACGGGAGCAGTACTTC. The complete variable domain, with remaining parts taken from reference TRBV30 and TRBJ2-7, reads SQTIHQWPATLVQPVGSPLSLECTVEGTSNPNLYWYRQAAGRGLQLLFYSVGIGQISSEVPQNLSASRPQDRQFILSSKKLLLSDSGFYLCAWHGGGLREQYFGPGTRLTVT.

J is TRBJ2-1 and V is TRBV29-1; D unresolved. Germline V lookup: CDR1 SQVTM, CDR2 ANQGSEA. Trimming stripped 4 bases from V and 8 bases from J, with 18 bases between. CDR3 length: 14 residues. The CDR3 DNA follows: TGCAGCGTTGTGTCCGCAGGTGGCTTGGATGAGCAGTTCTTC. As protein: CSVVSAGGLDEQFF.

This clonotype was observed at least ten times. The V call is TRBV7-2, the J call TRBJ1-3; TRBD1 is a possible D gene (5 bases). V was cut by 7 bases and J by 4 bases, with 17 bases left in between. In germline, CDR1 is SGHTA, CDR2 FQGNSA. The CDR3 extends over 15 amino acids. CDR3 bases: TGTGCCAGCACCCTGAGGGGCTCTAGGGGAAACACCATATATTTT. It translates to CASTLRGSRGNTIYF. Combining the CDR3 with reference TRBV7-2 and TRBJ1-3 gives the whole variable domain GAGVSQSPSNKVTEKGKDVELRCDPISGHTALYWYRQSLGQGLEFLIYFQGNSAPDKSGLPSDRFSAERTGGSVSTLTIQRTQQEDSAVYLCASTLRGSRGNTIYFGEGSWLTVV.

This clonotype was picked up a small number of times. The gene calls are TRBV29-1 and TRBJ2-3; D is ambiguous. Per germline, CDR1 SQVTM and CDR2 ANQGSEA. The CDR3 totals 14 residues. Trimming shortened V by 3 bases and J by 2 bases, and 12 bases separated the two germline ends. The CDR3 DNA sequence: TGCAGCGTTGATGGGTTGGTGGACACAGATACGCAGTATTTT. Protein product: CSVDGLVDTDTQYF.

This sequence joins TRBV5-6 and TRBJ1-1; D gene unclear. The V end was cut by 0 bases, the J end by 4 bases, with 7 bases between. Germline CDR1 reads SGHDT; CDR2 reads YYEEEE. The CDR3 extends over 13 amino acids. The CDR3 DNA reads TGTGCCAGCAGCTTGGAACGGTTCACTGAAGCTTTCTTT. Protein product: CASSLERFTEAFF.

The chain joins TRBV27 to TRBJ2-7; the match to TRBD2 covers 9 bases. This CDR3 region has 15 residues. The germline V gene has CDR1 MNHEY and CDR2 SMNVEV (reference sequence). V lost 3 bases and J lost 5; bases outside the gene matches: 8. The CDR3: CASSLNAGGPHEQYF. DNA of the CDR3: TGTGCCAGCAGTTTGAACGCGGGGGGGCCCCACGAGCAGTACTTC.

This clonotype was detected ten times or more. The genes are TRBV20-1 and TRBJ1-3, with TRBD1 identical over 7 bases. Germline V CDR1 and CDR2: DFQATT, SNEGSKA (reference sequence). The length of the CDR3 is 14 residues. The V and J ends lost 2 bases and 2 bases, in that order; junction bases with no gene match: 3. The CDR3 DNA follows: TGCAGTGCTAGACCAGGGGGAGCTGGAAACACCATATATTTT. It translates to CSARPGGAGNTIYF.

This clonotype was seen a handful of times. J is TRBJ2-1 and V is TRBV7-3; no clear D gene. The germline CDR1 and CDR2 sequences are SGHTA and FQGTGA. The CDR3 consists of 10 residues. V was trimmed by 4 bases and J by 6 bases, leaving 1 base between them. The CDR3 protein is CASSSNEQFF. CDR3 coding DNA: TGTGCCAGCAGCTCCAATGAGCAGTTCTTC.

The V call is TRBV20-1, the J call TRBJ1-1, with D possibly TRBD1 on 6 matching bases. This CDR3 has 13 residues. Germline V gene data show CDR1 as DFQATT and CDR2 as SNEGSKA (reference sequence). The V end was cut by 6 bases, the J end by 3 bases, with 14 bases between. The CDR3 DNA follows: TGCAGTGCCTATACAGGGAGCGACACTGAAGCTTTCTTT. Translating gives CSAYTGSDTEAFF.

This clonotype showed up just a few times. The chain recombines TRBV5-4 with TRBJ2-5; TRBD1 aligns across 8 bases. V lost 3 bases, J lost 4 bases, and 8 bases stayed unmatched. The CDR3 extends over 15 amino acids. Looked up from germline, CDR1 is SGHNT and CDR2 is YYREEE (reference sequence). CDR3 nucleotide sequence: TGTGCCAGCAGCTACGACAGGGGCCCTCGAGAGACCCAGTACTTC. Translation gives CASSYDRGPRETQYF.

This chain joins TRBV19 and TRBJ2-5, with 9 positions matching TRBD1. The CDR3 runs 15 residues. Trimming cost V 4 bases and J 2 bases; bases outside gene matches: 5. Germline-derived CDR1 and CDR2 are LNHDA and SQIVND (reference sequence). The CDR3 protein is CASSRGQGLQETQYF. CDR3 nucleotides: TGTGCCAGTAGTAGGGGACAGGGCCTACAAGAGACCCAGTACTTC. Complete variable domain (other parts from reference TRBV19 and TRBJ2-5): DGGITQSPKYLFRKEGQNVTLSCEQNLNHDAMYWYRQDPGQGLRLIYYSQIVNDFQKGDIAEGYSVSREKKESFPLTVTSAQKNPTAFYLCASSRGQGLQETQYFGPGTRLLVL.

Note on this clonotype: A read error may be the cause here, since a much bigger clone is one base away. The chain combines TRBV7-3 with TRBJ2-1; tentatively, D is TRBD2 (6 bases). Germline V gene data show CDR1 as SGHTA and CDR2 as FQGTGA. V gave up 5 bases and J gave up 0 bases, with 17 bases separating them. CDR3 size: 17 residues. The CDR3 bases are TGTGCCAGCAGCCGCGAACTAGCCCATTCCTCCTACAATGAGCAGTTCTTC. Its translation: CASSRELAHSSYNEQFF.

This clonotype was detected many times. The chain has TRBV9 and TRBJ1-2; D gene ambiguous. Germline CDR1 reads SGDLS; CDR2 reads YYNGEE. Trimming stripped 0 bases from V and 6 bases from J, with 9 bases between. CDR3 length: 13 amino acids. The CDR3 sequence is CASSVDRADGYTF. In nucleotides, the CDR3 is TGTGCCAGCAGCGTAGATAGGGCTGATGGCTACACCTTC.

This clonotype was seen a few times. This chain connects TRBV7-9 to TRBJ1-4; D not certain. The ends were cut back, 4 bases at V and 8 bases at J, with 17 bases in the middle. The CDR3 has 15 amino acids. Per the germline V gene, CDR1 is SEHNR and CDR2 is FQNEAQ (reference sequence). CDR3: CASSSGPGGREKLFF. The DNA for the CDR3 is TGTGCCAGCAGCTCAGGCCCAGGTGGGCGAGAAAAACTGTTTTTT.

Concerning this clonotype: A single base separates this from a much larger clone, so it may be a read error. V usage is TRBV12-5 and J usage is TRBJ1-5, with 7 bases aligning to TRBD1. Germline V lookup: CDR1 LGHNT, CDR2 FRNRAP. The length of the CDR3 is 17 residues. In DNA form, the CDR3 reads TGTGATAGTGGTTTGGTAAGGGGGCTAGGATGGAATCAGCCCCAGCATTTT. Translated, it gives CDSGLVRGLGWNQPQHF.

This chain connects TRBV5-4 to TRBJ1-1; TRBD1 is a possible D gene (5 bases). Germline V gene sequence: CDR1 SGHNT, CDR2 YYREEE (reference sequence). The CDR3 is 13 amino acids. V was cut by 6 bases and J by 5 bases, with 14 bases left in between. CDR3 loop: CASTLGHGTEAFF. The DNA for the CDR3 is TGTGCCAGCACCCTCGGACACGGGACTGAAGCTTTCTTT.

The table lists this clonotype with a few counts. This chain links TRBV6-5 with TRBJ1-6; possibly TRBD1 for D (6 bases). The CDR3 covers 15 residues. V was trimmed by 3 bases and J by 3 bases, leaving 9 bases between them. CDR1 and CDR2 (germline): MNHEY, SVGAGI. The CDR3 region is CASSYRTDYNSPLHF. CDR3 coding DNA: TGTGCCAGCAGTTATAGGACAGACTATAATTCACCCCTCCACTTT.

Concerning this clonotype: A read error is possible here, since a much larger clone lies one base away. The J gene is TRBJ2-2, the V gene TRBV29-1; 9 nucleotides align to TRBD1. The V segment lost 7 bases and the J segment 5 bases; nucleotides outside the gene matches: 14. The germline V gene has CDR1 SQVTM and CDR2 ANQGSEA. The CDR3 sequence is 16 residues long. CDR3 DNA sequence: TGCAGCGCCCTAACTTGGACAGGGGAGCATACCGGGGAGCTGTTTTTT. Protein: CSALTWTGEHTGELFF.

This clonotype was counted ten times or more. The chain joins TRBV10-3 to TRBJ2-3; D is unresolved. The CDR3 loop spans 16 amino acids. Germline V gene sequence: CDR1 ENHRY, CDR2 SYGVKD. Trimming took 3 bases from V and 0 from J, leaving 13 bases between them. Written as DNA, the CDR3 is TGTGCCATCAGTGACGGTGCAGGCCCTAGCACAGATACGCAGTATTTT. Translating gives CAISDGAGPSTDTQYF.

This clonotype showed up many times. The chain has TRBV7-2 and TRBJ2-7; 12 bases are shared with TRBD2. The CDR3 loop spans 18 amino acids. Germline assignment: CDR1 SGHTA and CDR2 FQGNSA. With 2 bases clipped from V and 3 bases from J, the junction kept 11 bases outside the gene matches. Here the CDR3 reads CASSLRGLAGGTLYEQYF. CDR3 sequence (DNA): TGTGCCAGCAGCTTAAGAGGGCTAGCGGGGGGGACCCTCTACGAGCAGTACTTC.

This clonotype was seen a few times. The V gene is TRBV20-1, the J gene TRBJ1-1, with a weak D call TRBD1 (5 bases). The length of the CDR3 is 15 residues. Germline assignment: CDR1 DFQATT and CDR2 SNEGSKA (reference sequence). V was pared by 0 bases and J by 1 base, with 12 bases between. This CDR3 reads CSARDSPGGNTEAFF. Here the CDR3 DNA reads TGCAGTGCTAGAGATTCTCCTGGGGGGAACACTGAAGCTTTCTTT.

About this clonotype: This could be a read error, since a much larger clone is one nucleotide away. The chain uses TRBV30 and TRBJ2-3; perhaps TRBD1 as D (7 bases). This CDR3 is 12 amino acids long. CDR1 is GTSNPN and CDR2 is SVGIG in the germline V gene (reference sequence). The DNA of the CDR3 is TGTGTCTGGACGCAGGGGGGCGATACGCAGTATTTT. Its protein is CVWTQGGDTQYF. Drawing the rest from reference TRBV30 and TRBJ2-3, the complete variable domain is SQTIHQWPATLVQPVGSPLSLECTVEGTSNPNLYWYRQAAGRGLQLLFYSVGIGQISSEVPQNLSASRPQDRQFILSSKKLLLSDSGFYLCVWTQGGDTQYFGPGTRLTVL.

This clonotype was found a few times. V usage is TRBV27 and J usage is TRBJ1-5, with TRBD1 matching 11 bases. Germline CDR1 MNHEY, CDR2 SMNVEV (reference sequence). Trimming took 5 bases from V and 0 from J; bases not matched to a gene: 9. The CDR3 contains 18 residues. The CDR3: CASSPGGQGADSNQPQHF. The DNA for the CDR3 is TGTGCCAGCAGTCCCGGCGGACAGGGGGCCGATAGCAATCAGCCCCAGCATTTT.

The chain uses TRBV7-2 and TRBJ1-5, with 10 nucleotides matching TRBD1. V was pared by 2 bases and J by 4 bases, with 2 bases of the junction left unmatched. This CDR3 is built from 15 residues. The germline V gene has CDR1 SGHTA and CDR2 FQGNSA. The CDR3 DNA reads TGTGCCAGCAGCTTACGGGGACAGGGGAATCAGCCCCAGCATTTT. Amino acids: CASSLRGQGNQPQHF.